This TCR beta chain originates from a study of blood T cell repertoires in COVID-19. The overall study: COVID-19 samples from acute and convalescent phases originated in the United States, Italy and Spain.

In the authors' methods: Amplified reference gene primers provided the basis for estimating nucleated cell counts. TCRdb's copy holds only in-frame clones and misses some; the assay was immunoSEQ multiplex PCR. V and J calls and clone size are copied from that table; D and trimming were computed from the DNA. The data contain 120,000 to 150,000 clones, roughly 81% of them singletons. This CDR3 is built from 16 residues. The source material was peripheral blood. The sequence was obtained from a human donor with acute or convalescent COVID-19. The donor label of this sample is uncertain. The chain uses TRBV21-1 and TRBJ1-1. TRBV21-1 is a pseudogene locus. In DNA, the CDR3 is TGTGCCAGCAGCATATTTCGGACTGCTACGAACACTGAAGCTTTCTTT. It translates to CASSIFRTATNTEAFF.